Below are 20 T cell receptor beta chains sequenced from a single sample in a study of cytomegalovirus exposure and HLA in healthy donors. The primer mix had 60 Vbeta and 13 Jbeta primers. The method was immunoSEQ multiplex PCR; TCRdb's version includes in-frame clones alone and lacks a portion of them. The table shows about 150,000 clones, with over 70% occurring only once. Sequenced sample: PBMCs. The origin of the receptors is a male donor in good health and CMV-seronegative.

This clone was detected only once. CDR3 DNA: TGCAGCGTCCAACAGGGTTTGAACACTGAAGCTTTCTTT. Translating it yields CSVQQGLNTEAFF. This chain joins TRBV29-1 and TRBJ1-1; D is perhaps TRBD1 (6 bases). The CDR3 is 13 amino acids. CDR1 and CDR2 from the germline V gene are SQVTM and ANQGSEA. Trimming removed 6 bases at V and 0 bases at J, with 11 bases between.

The V call is TRBV6-5, the J call TRBJ1-2, with 7 bases that match TRBD1. The germline V gene has CDR1 MNHEY and CDR2 SVGAGI. The junction had 11 bases not matched to a gene; V was cut back by 5 bases and J by 8 bases. The CDR3 has 14 residues. This CDR3 reads CASSPDRVAWGYTF. The DNA for the CDR3 is TGTGCCAGCAGTCCAGACAGGGTAGCGTGGGGCTACACCTTC.

The chain has TRBV10-1 and TRBJ1-4, with D possibly matching TRBD1 (6 bases). V lost 4 bases to trimming and J lost 6 bases, with 15 bases between them. Germline V gene lookup returns CDR1 WNHNN and CDR2 SYGVQD (reference sequence). This CDR3 has 15 amino acids. The CDR3 DNA sequence: TGCGCCAGCAGTGTAAATCGGGACACCTATGAAAAACTGTTTTTT. Translating it yields CASSVNRDTYEKLFF.

This clone is medium-sized (0.01 to 0.1%) by share. The chain recombines TRBV4-1 with TRBJ1-2; no clear D. CDR3 length: 16 amino acids. V was pared by 4 bases and J by 1 base, with 16 bases between. The germline V gene encodes CDR1 MGHRA and CDR2 YSYEKL. CDR3 coding DNA: TGCGCCAGCAGCCCCCAGGCTAGCTCCCTTAACTATGGCTACACCTTC. Amino acid sequence: CASSPQASSLNYGYTF.

The chain recombines TRBV10-3 with TRBJ1-5, with D uncertain. The CDR3 extends over 14 amino acids. V was pared by 4 bases and J by 2 bases, with 9 bases between. CDR1 and CDR2 from the germline V gene are ENHRY and SYGVKD. CDR3 protein: CAISAEGGNQPQHF. As DNA, the CDR3 is TGTGCCATCAGTGCCGAGGGAGGCAATCAGCCCCAGCATTTT.

Turning to this clone: Other nucleotide sequences from this sample produce the same CDR3. The chain has TRBV30 and TRBJ2-7; D uncertain. Germline V lookup: CDR1 GTSNPN, CDR2 SVGIG (reference sequence). Trimming took 2 bases from V and 2 from J, leaving 19 bases between them. This CDR3 contains 16 residues. The CDR3 sequence: CAWSPIYNRPAYEQYF. CDR3 DNA: TGTGCCTGGAGTCCCATTTACAACAGACCGGCCTACGAGCAGTACTTC.

The genes are TRBV2 and TRBJ1-3, with 8 bases aligning to TRBD1. Germline V gene data show CDR1 as SNHLY and CDR2 as FYNNEI. J gave up 2 bases and V 2 bases, and 2 bases lay outside the gene matches. The CDR3 length is 15 residues. The CDR3 sequence: CASSEQGAPGNTIYF. CDR3 nucleotide sequence: TGTGCCAGCAGTGAACAGGGGGCGCCTGGAAACACCATATATTTT. Complete variable domain (other parts from reference TRBV2 and TRBJ1-3): EPEVTQTPSHQVTQMGQEVILRCVPISNHLYFYWYRQILGQKVEFLVSFYNNEISEKSEIFDDQFSVERPDGSNFTLKIRSTKLEDSAMYFCASSEQGAPGNTIYFGEGSWLTVV.

The chain employs TRBV7-3 and TRBJ2-3; D might be TRBD2 (6 bases). Trimming took 1 base from V and 0 from J, leaving 8 bases between them. Germline CDR1 is SGHTA and CDR2 is FQGTGA. The CDR3 sequence is 15 residues long. The CDR3 nucleotides read TGTGCCAGCAGCTTAAGTAGCGGAAGCACAGATACGCAGTATTTT. Residues: CASSLSSGSTDTQYF.

The chain combines TRBV29-1 with TRBJ2-1; 12 nucleotides match TRBD2. The CDR3 loop spans 15 amino acids. Germline trimming cut 5 bases from V and 1 base from J; bases unmatched to any gene: 3. Germline V CDR1 and CDR2: SQVTM, ANQGSEA. CDR3: CSVLGLAGSYNEQFF. In nucleotides, the CDR3 is TGCAGCGTTCTTGGACTAGCGGGATCCTACAATGAGCAGTTCTTC.

This clone was seen only a few times. The chain is built from TRBV5-4 and TRBJ1-1; D not resolved. The CDR3 covers 12 residues. From germline, CDR1 is SGHNT and CDR2 YYREEE (reference sequence). V was clipped by 4 bases and J by 0 bases, with 4 bases between them. DNA of the CDR3: TGTGCCAGCAGCGCGTTGAACACTGAAGCTTTCTTT. This sequence encodes CASSALNTEAFF.

This clone was seen a single time. The chain joins TRBV5-4 to TRBJ2-7; possible D gene TRBD2, 6 bases. Trimming shortened V by 4 bases and J by 3 bases, and 20 bases separated the two germline ends. The CDR3 totals 16 residues. CDR1 is SGHNT, CDR2 YYREEE, per germline (reference sequence). In DNA form, the CDR3 reads TGTGCCAGCAGCGCGCGGCGGGGCCATACGATCTACGAGCAGTACTTC. Translating it yields CASSARRGHTIYEQYF.

V and J are TRBV19 and TRBJ2-1, with TRBD2 identical over 8 bases. This CDR3 contains 13 residues. Germline V gene lookup returns CDR1 LNHDA and CDR2 SQIVND (reference sequence). The V segment lost 7 bases and the J segment 10 bases; nucleotides outside the gene matches: 9. The CDR3 sequence is CASTHTGGHEQFF. The CDR3 nucleotides read TGTGCCAGTACCCATACGGGGGGGCACGAGCAGTTCTTC. The full variable domain, completed using reference TRBV19 and TRBJ2-1, is DGGITQSPKYLFRKEGQNVTLSCEQNLNHDAMYWYRQDPGQGLRLIYYSQIVNDFQKGDIAEGYSVSREKKESFPLTVTSAQKNPTAFYLCASTHTGGHEQFFGPGTRLTVL.

The chain combines TRBV29-1 with TRBJ2-5; D is perhaps TRBD2 (6 bases). Per germline, CDR1 SQVTM and CDR2 ANQGSEA. The V gene lost 1 base and the J gene lost 3 bases, with 6 bases spanning the gap. The length of the CDR3 is 12 residues. The CDR3 coding sequence is TGCAGCGTTGAAGGACTAGAAGAGACCCAGTACTTC. As protein: CSVEGLEETQYF. The variable domain in full, completed from reference TRBV29-1 and TRBJ2-5, reads SAVISQKPSRDICQRGTSLTIQCQVDSQVTMMFWYRQQPGQSLTLIATANQGSEATYESGFVIDKFPISRPNLTFSTLTVSNMSPEDSSIYLCSVEGLEETQYFGPGTRLLVL.

V is TRBV30 and J is TRBJ1-1; possible D gene TRBD1, 5 bases. From germline, CDR1 is GTSNPN and CDR2 SVGIG (reference sequence). The CDR3 length is 12 residues. The V and J ends lost 3 bases and 6 bases respectively, with 11 bases between them. The CDR3 DNA sequence: TGTGCCTGGAGCACAGGACCTCCTGAAGCTTTCTTT. Residues: CAWSTGPPEAFF.

The chain links TRBV5-6 to TRBJ1-2; possible D gene TRBD1, 6 bases. The CDR3 spans 15 residues. Per the germline V gene, CDR1 is SGHDT and CDR2 is YYEEEE. V lost 3 bases to trimming and J lost 0 bases, with 12 bases between them. CDR3 in amino acids: CASSWTDRSNYGYTF. CDR3 sequence (DNA): TGTGCCAGCAGCTGGACAGACCGATCTAACTATGGCTACACCTTC.

This clone came up once. The chain uses TRBV5-1 and TRBJ1-1, with TRBD1 identical over 8 bases. V was pared by 5 bases and J by 0 bases, with 6 bases of the junction left unmatched. CDR3 length: 15 residues. Germline V gene data show CDR1 as SGHRS and CDR2 as YFSETQ. The CDR3 is CASSPWGQVNTEAFF. The CDR3 DNA is TGCGCCAGCAGTCCCTGGGGACAGGTGAACACTGAAGCTTTCTTT.

This clone was seen only a few times. The chain uses TRBV19 and TRBJ1-1; no definite D call. CDR1 is LNHDA and CDR2 is SQIVND in the germline V gene (reference sequence). V lost 0 bases and J 8 bases, leaving 10 bases between the germline ends. The CDR3 is made up of 13 amino acids. CDR3 nucleotides: TGTGCCAGTAGTATAGATCAGTTATCGGAAGCTTTCTTT. It translates to CASSIDQLSEAFF.

In this sample, this clone turned up a few times. Different DNA sequences within this sample yield the same CDR3. The chain carries TRBV5-1 and TRBJ2-7; 11 bases match TRBD1. V was pared by 4 bases and J by 4 bases, with 4 bases of the junction left unmatched. The length of the CDR3 is 14 residues. Germline V gene sequence: CDR1 SGHRS, CDR2 YFSETQ. CDR3 nucleotide sequence: TGCGCCAGCAGCCCCGGACAGGGGGCGTACGAGCAGTACTTC. It yields the protein CASSPGQGAYEQYF.

The chain employs TRBV6-1 and TRBJ2-7, with D maybe TRBD2 (6 bases). Germline CDR1 and CDR2: MNHNS and SASEGT. The CDR3 loop spans 15 amino acids. With 5 bases removed from V and 2 bases from J, the gap between germline ends came to 16 bases. DNA for the CDR3: TGTGCCAGCAGTCCCTGGGGAGGACGCCCCTACGAGCAGTACTTC. Amino acids: CASSPWGGRPYEQYF.

The V call is TRBV19, the J call TRBJ1-1; maybe TRBD1 (6 bases). Trimming took off 7 bases at V and 3 bases at J, with 24 bases between the two ends. This CDR3 contains 17 residues. Germline V CDR1 and CDR2: LNHDA, SQIVND (reference sequence). The CDR3 DNA reads TGTGCCAGTACCTGGGGGGGCCCAGGGGTTGGCGACACTGAAGCTTTCTTT. The encoded protein is CASTWGGPGVGDTEAFF.